A single sample is the source of the 30 T cell receptor beta chains below, sequenced in a study of T-cell memory formation after mild COVID-19. In TCRdb, the 5' RACE reads were re-called with MiXCR into one record per CDR3 protein. This table holds about 180,000 distinct CDR3 sequences, around 16% found once. The sequencing sample was made of PBMCs or a T cell subset sorted from them (not recorded which). The source is an adult woman who had mild COVID-19 (a few samples of this study predate the infection). Cell type and time point are not known.

The chain uses TRBV5-8 and TRBJ1-2; 8 bases fit TRBD1. The junction had 9 bases not matched to a gene; V was cut back by 4 bases and J by 4 bases. The CDR3 is made up of 15 amino acids. Germline CDR1 reads SGHTS; CDR2 reads YDEGEE. The CDR3 DNA reads as TGTGCCAGCAGCATACGACAGGGGAGGGCCTATGGCTACACCTTC. Protein product: CASSIRQGRAYGYTF. Drawing the rest from reference TRBV5-8 and TRBJ1-2, the complete variable domain is EAGVTQSPTHLIKTRGQQATLRCSPISGHTSVYWYQQALGLGLQFLLWYDEGEERNRGNFPPRFSGRQFPNYSSELNVNALELEDSALYLCASSIRQGRAYGYTFGSGTRLTVV.

This clonotype occurred once. The J gene is TRBJ2-7, the V gene TRBV6-2 or TRBV6-3, with D maybe TRBD1 (6 bases). Germline V gives CDR1 MNHEY, CDR2 SVGEGT. V was cut by 10 bases and J by 3 bases, with 16 bases left in between. The CDR3 is 13 residues long. This CDR3 reads CATSGTGYYEQYF. The CDR3 DNA follows: TGTGCCACCTCCGGTACAGGGTACTACGAGCAGTACTTC.

The chain couples TRBV4-2 to TRBJ1-2, with 12 bases identical to TRBD1. In germline, CDR1 is LGHNA, CDR2 YNFKEQ. Losses at the gene ends were 5 bases for V and 4 bases for J; bases not matched to a gene: 5. CDR3 length: 15 amino acids. As DNA, the CDR3 is TGTGCCAGCAGCTATGAGGGACAGGGGGCCTATGGCTACACCTTC. Its protein product is CASSYEGQGAYGYTF.

The rearrangement links TRBV4-1 to TRBJ2-1; 12 nucleotides align to TRBD2. The length of the CDR3 is 15 residues. With V trimmed by 4 bases and J by 14 bases, 12 bases remained unmatched. Germline V gene data show CDR1 as MGHRA and CDR2 as YSYEKL. CDR3 sequence reads: CASSPGQASGGAKFF. The CDR3 nucleotides read TGCGCCAGCAGCCCCGGCCAAGCTAGCGGGGGGGCTAAGTTCTTC.

The chain links TRBV28 to TRBJ2-1; D is unresolved. Between the trimmed V and J ends, which lost 1 base and 5 bases, there was a span of 15 bases. Germline CDR1 reads MDHEN; CDR2 reads SYDVKM. This CDR3 is 16 amino acids long. CDR3 loop: CASSLYGTISHNEQFF. The CDR3 DNA follows: TGTGCCAGCAGTTTATATGGAACTATTAGTCACAATGAGCAGTTCTTC.

The chain uses TRBV7-2 and TRBJ2-5; D is undetermined. Trimming pared 0 bases from V and 4 bases from J, leaving 6 bases between. CDR1 is SGHTA and CDR2 is FQGNSA in the germline V gene. The CDR3 length is 13 residues. CDR3 residues: CASSLAAGETQYF. The CDR3 nucleotides are TGTGCCAGCAGCTTAGCGGCTGGAGAGACCCAGTACTTC.

This chain uses TRBV15 with TRBJ2-1; TRBD1 matches at 9 bases. This CDR3 is 17 amino acids long. The J segment lost 7 bases and the V segment lost 0 bases, leaving 10 bases of the junction unmatched. CDR1 is LNHNV, CDR2 YYDKDF, per germline (reference sequence). DNA of the CDR3: TGTGCCACCAGCAGAGACCCATCGGGACAGGGTGAAAATGAGCAGTTCTTC. Residues: CATSRDPSGQGENEQFF.

DNA for the CDR3: TGCAGTGCTAGAGGGCGGGCATCCAGCGGGAGATGGACAGATACGCAGTATTTT. Amino acid sequence: CSARGRASSGRWTDTQYF. This chain joins TRBV20-1 and TRBJ2-3; 8 nucleotides align to TRBD2. This CDR3 has 18 amino acids. Germline V CDR1 and CDR2: DFQATT, SNEGSKA (reference sequence). With V trimmed by 1 base and J by 3 bases, 15 bases remained unmatched.

The chain recombines TRBV4-3 with TRBJ2-3; D remains ambiguous. The germline V and J ends were trimmed by 2 bases and 6 bases, with 12 bases remaining between them. Germline loops: CDR1 LGHNA, CDR2 YSLEER. The CDR3 is made up of 14 amino acids. This chain's CDR3 is CASSQISPGDTQYF. CDR3 in DNA: TGCGCCAGCAGCCAAATCTCCCCTGGGGATACGCAGTATTTT.

The table lists this clonotype with a few counts. This chain uses TRBV5-1 with TRBJ2-7, with D perhaps TRBD1 or TRBD2 (5 bases each). The CDR3 runs to 16 residues. V was clipped by 4 bases and J by 0 bases, with 17 bases between them. CDR1 and CDR2 (germline): SGHRS, YFSETQ. This CDR3 reads CASSVGTEASSYEQYF. DNA of the CDR3: TGCGCCAGCAGCGTCGGGACCGAGGCGAGCTCCTACGAGCAGTACTTC.

The rearrangement uses TRBV10-3 and TRBJ2-6; 7 nucleotides align to TRBD1. Per germline, CDR1 ENHRY and CDR2 SYGVKD. The CDR3 runs 14 residues. Trimming cost V 7 bases and J 3 bases; bases outside gene matches: 3. In nucleotides, the CDR3 is TGTGCCATCAAGACAGGGAGTGGGGCCAACGTCCTGACTTTC. Translated, it gives CAIKTGSGANVLTF.

The rearrangement joins TRBV15 to TRBJ2-4, with D possibly matching TRBD1 (5 bases). Trimming cost V 0 bases and J 0 bases, with 9 bases left between them. The CDR3 length is 16 residues. Germline lookup yields CDR1 LNHNV and CDR2 YYDKDF (reference sequence). CDR3 in DNA: TGTGCCACCAGCAGAGACAGGGTTCTAGCCAAAAACATTCAGTACTTC. Amino acids: CATSRDRVLAKNIQYF.

The chain recombines TRBV21-1 with TRBJ2-2. TRBV21-1 is annotated as a pseudogene. This CDR3 is built from 14 residues. DNA of the CDR3: TGTGCCAGCAGCAAAGGTCTAACGACCGGGGAGCTGTTTTTT. It specifies CASSKGLTTGELFF.

The table lists this clonotype with a few counts. The chain is built from TRBV7-2 and TRBJ2-5; TRBD2 aligns across 7 bases. Germline-derived CDR1 and CDR2 are SGHTA and FQGNSA. V gave up 3 bases and J gave up 6 bases; unmatched junction bases: 4. This CDR3 comprises 13 residues. The CDR3 here is CASSFGGSQTQYF. CDR3 bases: TGTGCCAGCAGCTTCGGCGGGAGTCAGACCCAGTACTTC.

This chain joins TRBV7-2 and TRBJ1-3, with 11 positions matching TRBD1. The CDR3 has 19 amino acids. Germline V gives CDR1 SGHTA, CDR2 FQGNSA. Trimming took 3 bases from V and 4 from J; bases not matched to a gene: 14. The chain's CDR3 is CASSFGQGARIAKGNTIYF. The CDR3 DNA sequence: TGTGCCAGCAGCTTCGGACAGGGGGCTCGTATAGCGAAAGGAAACACCATATATTTT. Full variable domain (outside the CDR3, taken from reference TRBV7-2 and TRBJ1-3): GAGVSQSPSNKVTEKGKDVELRCDPISGHTALYWYRQSLGQGLEFLIYFQGNSAPDKSGLPSDRFSAERTGGSVSTLTIQRTQQEDSAVYLCASSFGQGARIAKGNTIYFGEGSWLTVV.

CDR3 loop: CASSLAPSGRATNTGELFF. DNA for the CDR3: TGCGCCAGCAGCTTAGCCCCTAGCGGGAGGGCCACGAACACCGGGGAGCTGTTTTTT. This chain uses TRBV5-1 with TRBJ2-2; TRBD2 aligns across 12 bases. Germline V gene sequence: CDR1 SGHRS, CDR2 YFSETQ. The V segment lost 2 bases and the J segment 0 bases; nucleotides outside the gene matches: 8. The CDR3 runs to 19 residues.

V and J are TRBV4-2 and TRBJ2-3, with D uncertain. The CDR3 length is 15 residues. The germline CDR1 and CDR2 sequences are LGHNA and YNFKEQ. V was shortened by 0 bases and J by 2 bases, with 9 bases between the two germline ends. The CDR3: CASSQDPDSTDTQYF. The CDR3 DNA reads TGTGCCAGCAGCCAAGATCCGGATTCCACAGATACGCAGTATTTT.

This clonotype appeared once. The chain uses TRBV20-1 and TRBJ1-2, with TRBD1 identical over 7 bases. The length of the CDR3 is 13 residues. The trim removed 1 base at V and 8 bases at J, leaving 7 bases unmatched. Germline values: CDR1 DFQATT, CDR2 SNEGSKA (reference sequence). CDR3 sequence reads: CSARAARGAGYTF. CDR3 DNA: TGCAGTGCTAGAGCTGCCAGGGGGGCCGGCTACACCTTC.

This clonotype turned up a few times. This chain links TRBV7-2 with TRBJ2-4, with D tentatively TRBD2 (5 bases). This CDR3 has 14 amino acids. The V end lost 5 bases, the J end lost 0 bases, and 8 bases lay between the germline ends. Germline lookup yields CDR1 SGHTA and CDR2 FQGNSA. Here the CDR3 DNA reads TGTGCCAGCAGCCTCGGACTAGCCAAAAACATTCAGTACTTC. As protein: CASSLGLAKNIQYF.

This clonotype turned up a few times. The J gene is TRBJ2-7, the V gene TRBV5-1, with D tentatively TRBD1 or TRBD2 (7 bases each). This CDR3 is built from 14 residues. V was trimmed by 4 bases and J by 1 base, leaving 12 bases between them. The germline gives CDR1 SGHRS, CDR2 YFSETQ. The CDR3 loop reads CASSDQGGSYEQYF. Written as DNA, the CDR3 is TGCGCCAGCAGCGATCAGGGGGGGTCCTACGAGCAGTACTTC.

V usage is TRBV20-1 and J usage is TRBJ2-2; 7 bases are a match to TRBD1. Germline CDR1 reads DFQATT; CDR2 reads SNEGSKA (reference sequence). J was trimmed by 0 bases and V by 5 bases; bases with no gene match: 9. This CDR3 spans 16 amino acids. In DNA form, the CDR3 reads TGCAGTGCTCCCGACAGGGCCACTTCGAACACCGGGGAGCTGTTTTTT. This sequence encodes CSAPDRATSNTGELFF.

This clonotype was detected a few times. The chain has TRBV6-5 and TRBJ1-6; TRBD1 matches at 7 bases. The length of the CDR3 is 15 residues. J lost 6 bases, V lost 0 bases, and 2 bases had no gene match. CDR1 is MNHEY and CDR2 is SVGAGI in the germline V gene. The CDR3 spells CASSYSAGGNSPLHF. In DNA form, the CDR3 reads TGTGCCAGCAGTTACTCGGCAGGGGGTAATTCACCCCTCCACTTT.

Here the CDR3 reads CATSDSTGQETQYF. The CDR3 bases are TGTGCCACCAGTGATTCAACAGGCCAAGAGACCCAGTACTTC. The J gene is TRBJ2-5, the V gene TRBV24-1, with D possibly matching TRBD1 (5 bases). V gave up 2 bases and J gave up 1 base, with 7 bases separating them. Germline V CDR1 and CDR2: KGHDR, SFDVKD. The CDR3 totals 14 residues.

The chain links TRBV27 to TRBJ2-7, with 8 nucleotides matching TRBD1. From germline, CDR1 is MNHEY and CDR2 SMNVEV (reference sequence). The CDR3 is 15 amino acids. Unmatched junction bases numbered 16, after V lost 6 bases and J lost 9 bases. CDR3 protein: CASRPERTGPVWQYF. CDR3 bases: TGTGCCAGCAGACCCGAGAGGACAGGGCCCGTCTGGCAGTACTTC.

This clonotype was seen repeatedly, ten times or more. This chain joins TRBV29-1 and TRBJ1-5; D unresolved. This CDR3 comprises 13 residues. Germline V gives CDR1 SQVTM, CDR2 ANQGSEA. V was trimmed by 4 bases and J by 6 bases, leaving 13 bases between them. The CDR3 loop is CSVGGGGGQPQHF. CDR3 DNA: TGCAGCGTTGGGGGAGGTGGAGGTCAGCCCCAGCATTTT.

V and J are TRBV20-1 and TRBJ1-6; TRBD1 matches 9 bases. V was clipped by 5 bases and J by 7 bases; unmatched bases: 9. The germline V gene has CDR1 DFQATT and CDR2 SNEGSKA (reference sequence). The CDR3 is 15 amino acids. CDR3: CSASRTGAVNSPLHF. CDR3 nucleotide sequence: TGCAGTGCTTCTCGGACAGGGGCGGTAAATTCACCCCTCCACTTT.

V usage is TRBV5-6 and J usage is TRBJ1-2; D is perhaps TRBD1 (5 bases). V was trimmed by 1 base and J by 5 bases, leaving 12 bases between them. The length of the CDR3 is 14 residues. Germline values: CDR1 SGHDT, CDR2 YYEEEE. This chain's CDR3 is CASSLRGRYYGYTF. The CDR3 nucleotides are TGTGCCAGCAGCTTGAGGGGACGGTATTATGGCTACACCTTC.

This clonotype turned up a few times. The genes are TRBV24-1 and TRBJ2-3; TRBD1 or TRBD2 may be the D gene (5 bases each). Trimming cost V 1 base and J 2 bases, with 12 bases left between them. CDR1 and CDR2 from the germline V gene are KGHDR and SFDVKD. This CDR3 is 16 amino acids long. CDR3 nucleotides: TGTGCCACCAGTGATTTTGTGGGGACCACCACAGATACGCAGTATTTT. Translated: CATSDFVGTTTDTQYF.

This chain connects TRBV20-1 to TRBJ2-1; 16 positions match TRBD2. Trimming at V came to 0 bases and at J to 2 bases, leaving 10 bases not matched to a gene. Per the germline V gene, CDR1 is DFQATT and CDR2 is SNEGSKA (reference sequence). This CDR3 has 20 residues. CDR3 sequence reads: CSARDLRGLAGGGTYNEQFF. CDR3 nucleotides: TGCAGTGCTAGAGATCTTAGGGGACTAGCGGGAGGGGGCACCTACAATGAGCAGTTCTTC.

This chain uses TRBV24-1 with TRBJ2-2; D call uncertain. CDR1 KGHDR and CDR2 SFDVKD come from the germline V gene. The length of the CDR3 is 11 residues. The ends were cut back, 4 bases at V and 8 bases at J, with 4 bases in the middle. For the CDR3, the DNA is TGTGCCACCAGTGACGGAGGGGAGCTGTTTTTT. Its protein product is CATSDGGELFF.